The next 8 T cell receptor beta chains were all read from a single sample in a study of T cells in Graves' hyperthyroidism and ophthalmopathy. Amplified regions were TCR beta CDR3 sequences from RNA transcripts. The TCR CDR3 first-round RT-PCR relied on the HTBI primer set. TCRdb called the multiplex PCR reads again in MiXCR, with one record for every CDR3 protein. The sample gives approximately 400,000 distinct CDR3 sequences, roughly 14% of which show up once; just under 8% is in the top ten. Sequenced: blood. The receptors stem from a woman younger than 30 with Graves' hyperthyroidism.

This clonotype came up many times. This sequence joins TRBV2 and TRBJ1-1; 8 bases map to TRBD1. This CDR3 contains 13 residues. V lost 6 bases, J lost 3 bases, and 3 bases stayed unmatched. Germline V gene lookup returns CDR1 SNHLY and CDR2 FYNNEI. The CDR3 nucleotides read TGTGCCAGCAGCGGACAGGGCCACACTGAAGCTTTCTTT. Amino acid sequence: CASSGQGHTEAFF.

At least ten counts were recorded for this clonotype. The V gene is TRBV15, the J gene TRBJ2-3; D not certain. Germline lookup yields CDR1 LNHNV and CDR2 YYDKDF (reference sequence). The CDR3 is 13 amino acids. The V and J ends lost 5 bases and 2 bases respectively, with 8 bases between them. The DNA of the CDR3 is TGTGCCACCAGCTATGGATCCACAGATACGCAGTATTTT. Translated, it gives CATSYGSTDTQYF.

This clonotype occurred many times. V is TRBV24-1 and J is TRBJ2-5, with D perhaps TRBD1 or TRBD2 (6 bases each). The CDR3 runs to 16 residues. Germline V CDR1 and CDR2: KGHDR, SFDVKD. The V gene lost 5 bases and the J gene lost 5 bases, with 20 bases spanning the gap. The CDR3 spells CATSAGGGRGWETQYF. CDR3 coding DNA: TGTGCCACCAGTGCCGGGGGCGGAAGAGGTTGGGAGACCCAGTACTTC.

This clonotype came up many times. The chain combines TRBV7-9 with TRBJ2-1; 11 bases are shared with TRBD2. Per germline, CDR1 SEHNR and CDR2 FQNEAQ (reference sequence). After removal of 4 bases from V and 0 bases from J, the junction contained 2 bases not matched to a gene. This CDR3 region has 16 residues. The CDR3 protein is CASSSGTSGSYNEQFF. The DNA for the CDR3 is TGTGCCAGCAGCTCGGGGACTAGCGGCTCCTACAATGAGCAGTTCTTC.

This clonotype was found many times. The chain is built from TRBV11-1 and TRBJ2-2; perhaps D is TRBD1 or TRBD2 (6 bases each). The CDR3 length is 14 residues. Germline lookup yields CDR1 SGHAT and CDR2 FQDESV (reference sequence). DNA for the CDR3: TGTGCGTCGAAGAGGGGGGCGAACACCGGGGAGCTGTTTTTT. Residues: CASKRGANTGELFF.

J is TRBJ1-5 and V is TRBV28; the D is unclear. Between the trimmed V and J ends, which lost 1 base and 3 bases, there was a span of 4 bases. Germline loops: CDR1 MDHEN, CDR2 SYDVKM. The CDR3 is 13 amino acids. This chain's CDR3 is CASSLYINQPQHF. The CDR3 bases are TGTGCCAGCAGTTTATACATCAATCAGCCCCAGCATTTT.

This clonotype has ten or more counts. CDR3 DNA sequence: TGTGCCAGCAGCCAGGACGGGGCCTATGGCTACACCTTC. The encoded protein is CASSQDGAYGYTF. The chain carries TRBV5-5 and TRBJ1-2; possible D gene TRBD1, 5 bases. CDR1 is SGHKS, CDR2 YYEKEE, per germline (reference sequence). This CDR3 is 13 amino acids long. V lost 4 bases and J 4 bases, leaving 11 bases between the germline ends. Full variable domain (outside the CDR3, taken from reference TRBV5-5 and TRBJ1-2): DAGVTQSPTHLIKTRGQQVTLRCSPISGHKSVSWYQQVLGQGPQFIFQYYEKEERGRGNFPDRFSARQFPNYSSELNVNALLLGDSALYLCASSQDGAYGYTFGSGTRLTVV.

This clonotype has ten or more counts. The chain has TRBV10-3 and TRBJ2-5; possibly TRBD1 for D (6 bases). V lost 6 bases to trimming and J lost 2 bases, with 10 bases between them. The CDR3 extends over 13 amino acids. Germline CDR1 ENHRY, CDR2 SYGVKD. DNA of the CDR3: TGTGCCATCAGCCAGGGACAACAAGAGACCCAGTACTTC. Amino acid sequence: CAISQGQQETQYF.